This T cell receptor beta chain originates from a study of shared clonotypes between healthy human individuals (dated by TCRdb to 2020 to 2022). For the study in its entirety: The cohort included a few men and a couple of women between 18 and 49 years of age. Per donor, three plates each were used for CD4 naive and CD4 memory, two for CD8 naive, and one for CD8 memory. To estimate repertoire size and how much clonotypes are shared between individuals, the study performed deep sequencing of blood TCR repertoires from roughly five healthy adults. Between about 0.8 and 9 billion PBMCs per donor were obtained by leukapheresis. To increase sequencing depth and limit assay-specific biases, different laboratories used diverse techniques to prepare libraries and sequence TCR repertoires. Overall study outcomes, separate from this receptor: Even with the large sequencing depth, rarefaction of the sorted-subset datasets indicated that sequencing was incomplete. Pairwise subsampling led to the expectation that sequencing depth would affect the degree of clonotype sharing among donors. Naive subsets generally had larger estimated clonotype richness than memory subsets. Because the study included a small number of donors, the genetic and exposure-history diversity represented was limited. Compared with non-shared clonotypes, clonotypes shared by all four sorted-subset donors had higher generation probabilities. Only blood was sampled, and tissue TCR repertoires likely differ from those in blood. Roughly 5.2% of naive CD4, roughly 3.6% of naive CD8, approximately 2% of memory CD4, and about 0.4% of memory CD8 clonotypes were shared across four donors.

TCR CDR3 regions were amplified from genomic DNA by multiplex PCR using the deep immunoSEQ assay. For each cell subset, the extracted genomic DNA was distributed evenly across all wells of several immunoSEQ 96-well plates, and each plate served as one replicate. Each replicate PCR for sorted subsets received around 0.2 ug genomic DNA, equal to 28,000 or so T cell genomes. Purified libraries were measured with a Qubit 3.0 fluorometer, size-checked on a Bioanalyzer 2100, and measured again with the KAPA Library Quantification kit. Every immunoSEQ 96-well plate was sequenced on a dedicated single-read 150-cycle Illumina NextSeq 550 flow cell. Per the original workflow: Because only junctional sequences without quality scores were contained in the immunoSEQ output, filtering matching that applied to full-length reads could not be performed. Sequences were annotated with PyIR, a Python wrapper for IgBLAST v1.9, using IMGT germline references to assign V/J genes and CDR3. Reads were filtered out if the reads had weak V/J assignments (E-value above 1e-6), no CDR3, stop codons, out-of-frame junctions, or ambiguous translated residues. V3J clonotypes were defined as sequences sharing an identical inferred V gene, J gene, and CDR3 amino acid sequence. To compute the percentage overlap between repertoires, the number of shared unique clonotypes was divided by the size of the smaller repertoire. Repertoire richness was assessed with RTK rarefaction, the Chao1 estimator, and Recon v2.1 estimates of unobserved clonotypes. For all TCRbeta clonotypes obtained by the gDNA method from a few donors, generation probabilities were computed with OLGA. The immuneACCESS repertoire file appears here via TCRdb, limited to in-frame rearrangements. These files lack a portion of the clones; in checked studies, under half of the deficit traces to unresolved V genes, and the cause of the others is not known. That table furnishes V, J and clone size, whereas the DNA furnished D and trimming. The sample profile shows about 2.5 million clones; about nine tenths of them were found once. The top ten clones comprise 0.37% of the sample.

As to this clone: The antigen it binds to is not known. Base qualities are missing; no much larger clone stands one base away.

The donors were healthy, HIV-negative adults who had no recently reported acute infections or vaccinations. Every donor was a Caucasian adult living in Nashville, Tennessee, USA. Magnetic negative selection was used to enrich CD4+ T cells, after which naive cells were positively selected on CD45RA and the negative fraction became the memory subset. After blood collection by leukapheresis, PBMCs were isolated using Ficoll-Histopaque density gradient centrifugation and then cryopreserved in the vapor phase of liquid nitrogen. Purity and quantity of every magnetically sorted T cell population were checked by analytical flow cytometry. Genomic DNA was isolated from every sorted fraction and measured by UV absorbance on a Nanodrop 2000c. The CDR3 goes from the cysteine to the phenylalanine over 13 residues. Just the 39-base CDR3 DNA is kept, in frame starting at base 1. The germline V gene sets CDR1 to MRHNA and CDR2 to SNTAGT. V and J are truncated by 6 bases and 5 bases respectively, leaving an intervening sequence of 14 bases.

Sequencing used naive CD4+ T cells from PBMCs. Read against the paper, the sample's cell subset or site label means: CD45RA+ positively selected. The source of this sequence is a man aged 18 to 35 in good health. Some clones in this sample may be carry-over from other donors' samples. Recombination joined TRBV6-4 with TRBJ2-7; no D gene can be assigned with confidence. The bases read TGTGCCAGCAGGTATTTCCCTGTCCACGAGCAGTACTTC. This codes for CASRYFPVHEQYF.